This T cell receptor beta chain was identified during a study of vaccination and CD4 T cells after COVID-19. V lost 6 bases and J lost 8; bases outside the gene matches: 7. The CDR3 runs 13 residues. Germline loops: CDR1 MDHEN, CDR2 SYDVKM. The Oncomine TCR Beta short-read assay was applied to DNA of cultured CD4+ T cells. TCRdb reprocessed the PCR reads with MiXCR, giving one entry per CDR3 protein. This sample carries 2,500 to 3,500 distinct CDR3 sequences, around 50% of them seen once, and the ten largest clones take 18%. Documented treatment: 10-day PBMC culture with coronavirus spike peptide pools or control peptides (ViraFEST assay). The ViraFEST method relied on peptide pools to expand antigen-specific T cells, followed by TCR sequencing. As concerns this clonotype: Its specificity is not known.

The V gene is TRBV28, the J gene TRBJ1-2; TRBD1 matches 9 bases. Sequences were obtained from CD4+ T cells from blood, cultured in vitro. The receptor was derived from a human donor who had recovered from COVID-19. CDR3 sequence: CASRVTGGEGYTF. The CDR3 DNA reads as TGTGCCAGCAGGGTGACAGGGGGAGAGGGCTACACCTTC.